This T cell receptor (beta chain) was found in a study of T cell responses to AZD1222 COVID-19 vaccine. CDR3 length equals 15 residues. The V gene's germline CDR1 is SGHDT and CDR2 YYEEEE. The V end lost 4 bases, the J end lost 3 bases, and 16 bases lay between the germline ends. This clone was observed a handful of times. Sequencing used immunoSEQ multiplex PCR; TCRdb keeps in-frame clones, though not all of them. The data show approximately 150,000 clones, roughly 94% seen once. The V and J genes are TRBV5-6 and TRBJ1-2; D might be TRBD1 (5 bases). This sequence was found in an adult in good health. The sequenced sample was peripheral blood, obtained on day 0 of AZD1222 vaccination. As DNA, the CDR3 is TGTGCCAGCAGCCTACAGGAAGGGGTATACTATGGCTACACCTTC. This sequence encodes CASSLQEGVYYGYTF. Full variable domain (missing parts from reference TRBV5-6 and TRBJ1-2): DAGVTQSPTHLIKTRGQQVTLRCSPKSGHDTVSWYQQALGQGPQFIFQYYEEEERQRGNFPDRFSGHQFPNYSSELNVNALLLGDSALYLCASSLQEGVYYGYTFGSGTRLTVV.